This T cell receptor (beta chain) comes out of a study of blood T cell repertoires in COVID-19. Across the study: Sources were T cells, B-cell-depleted T cells, or PBMCs; the material itself was cDNA or gDNA.

In the authors' workflow: Amplification from reference gene primers served as the basis for estimated nucleated cell counts. The data were produced by immunoSEQ multiplex PCR, yet TCRdb's version contains in-frame clones alone and is incomplete. D and trimming come from the DNA, and the V and J calls and clone size come from that table. The sample yields 150,000 to 200,000 clones, more than 65% seen once. The sequence was obtained from a woman aged 80 or older with active or convalescent COVID-19. Material: peripheral blood.

Written as DNA, the CDR3 is TGTGCCAGCAGGAGACTATCATTGAAAGCCAAAAACATTCAGTACTTC. This sequence encodes CASRRLSLKAKNIQYF. The genes are TRBV28 and TRBJ2-4; D might be TRBD2 (5 bases). The V and J ends lost 6 bases and 0 bases respectively, with 15 bases between them. The CDR3 loop spans 16 amino acids. CDR1 MDHEN and CDR2 SYDVKM come from the germline V gene. Based on the CDR3 plus reference TRBV28 and TRBJ2-4, the full variable domain is DVKVTQSSRYLVKRTGEKVFLECVQDMDHENMFWYRQDPGLGLRLIYFSYDVKMKEKGDIPEGYSVSREKKERFSLILESASTNQTSMYLCASRRLSLKAKNIQYFGAGTRLSVL.